These 22 T cell receptor beta chains came from one sample sequenced in a study of shared clonotypes between healthy human individuals. The data were produced by immunoSEQ multiplex PCR, yet TCRdb's version contains in-frame clones alone and is incomplete. This table has hundreds of thousands of clones, over 65% appearing once. Sequences were obtained from memory CD4+ T cells sorted from blood. Noted subset: CD45RA-negative fraction. These receptors all come from a woman under 40 in good health.

The chain joins TRBV18 to TRBJ2-3; D is perhaps TRBD2 (5 bases). The CDR3 consists of 14 residues. Germline CDR1 reads KGHSH; CDR2 reads LQKENI. Between the trimmed V and J ends, which lost 3 bases and 9 bases, there was a span of 16 bases. CDR3 DNA: TGTGCCAGCTCACCCGAACTAGTAGAGCTGACGCAGTATTTT. Protein sequence: CASSPELVELTQYF.

The CDR3 loop is CASSPNSYPGTKLYEQYF. The DNA for the CDR3 is TGTGCCAGCTCACCAAACTCTTATCCGGGAACCAAACTCTACGAGCAGTACTTC. The chain combines TRBV18 with TRBJ2-7, with D perhaps TRBD2 (5 bases). V was cut by 2 bases and J by 3 bases, with 23 bases left in between. CDR1 and CDR2 (germline): KGHSH, LQKENI. This CDR3 region has 18 residues.

V and J are TRBV14 and TRBJ2-1; D remains ambiguous. Germline V CDR1 and CDR2: SGHDN, FVKESK. V lost 2 bases, J lost 4 bases, and 9 bases lay in between. The CDR3 has 14 amino acids. CDR3 amino acids: CASSQLLGYNEQFF. In nucleotides, the CDR3 is TGTGCCAGCAGCCAATTACTGGGGTACAATGAGCAGTTCTTC.

The rearrangement links TRBV28 to TRBJ2-1; perhaps TRBD2 as D (5 bases). Per the germline V gene, CDR1 is MDHEN and CDR2 is SYDVKM. Trimming cost V 7 bases and J 4 bases, with 14 bases left between them. The CDR3 contains 14 residues. DNA for the CDR3: TGTGCCAGCAAGTACTCCGGGGTATACAATGAGCAGTTCTTC. As protein: CASKYSGVYNEQFF.

This chain connects TRBV7-9 to TRBJ1-3; unclear D gene. V lost 5 bases, J lost 0 bases, and 8 bases lay in between. This CDR3 is 14 amino acids long. Germline CDR1 SEHNR, CDR2 FQNEAQ (reference sequence). CDR3 loop: CASSLTVSGNTIYF. Here the CDR3 DNA reads TGTGCCAGCAGCCTAACAGTCTCTGGAAACACCATATATTTT.

The chain is built from TRBV18 and TRBJ2-1; the D is unclear. The V gene lost 3 bases and the J gene lost 1 base, with 10 bases spanning the gap. Germline CDR1 KGHSH, CDR2 LQKENI. The CDR3 has 15 residues. This chain's CDR3 is CASSPIQESYNEQFF. The CDR3 DNA reads TGTGCCAGCTCACCCATTCAGGAGTCCTACAATGAGCAGTTCTTC.

The chain couples TRBV6-5 to TRBJ1-2; TRBD1 matches at 7 bases. Germline CDR1 reads MNHEY; CDR2 reads SVGAGI. Trimming at V came to 6 bases and at J to 12 bases, leaving 13 bases not matched to a gene. The CDR3 sequence is 13 residues long. Written as DNA, the CDR3 is TGTGCCAGCAGGGAAGGGACAGCACGGGGGAACACCTTC. Protein: CASREGTARGNTF.

This clone was counted between two and nine times. The chain combines TRBV7-2 with TRBJ1-2; the match to TRBD1 covers 7 bases. The V segment lost 0 bases and the J segment 4 bases; nucleotides outside the gene matches: 2. Germline CDR1 and CDR2: SGHTA and FQGNSA. This CDR3 is built from 14 residues. In DNA form, the CDR3 reads TGTGCCAGCAGCTTAGCGACAGGGACCTATGGCTACACCTTC. It codes for CASSLATGTYGYTF.

V usage is TRBV25-1 and J usage is TRBJ1-4; 10 bases line up with TRBD1. The J segment lost 1 base and the V segment lost 5 bases, leaving 4 bases of the junction unmatched. The CDR3 covers 16 residues. The germline V gene encodes CDR1 MGHDK and CDR2 SYGVNS. This chain's CDR3 is CASSTGQGGTNEKLFF. The CDR3 coding sequence is TGTGCCAGCAGTACAGGACAGGGGGGAACTAATGAAAAACTGTTTTTT.

This clone was found a few times. V and J are TRBV2 and TRBJ2-1; 9 bases fit TRBD2. CDR1 is SNHLY, CDR2 FYNNEI, per germline. CDR3 length equals 16 residues. After removal of 2 bases from V and 7 bases from J, the junction contained 9 bases not matched to a gene. CDR3 sequence: CASSEIRASGINEQFF. For the CDR3, the DNA is TGTGCCAGCAGTGAAATAAGGGCTAGCGGGATTAATGAGCAGTTCTTC.

Only one count was recorded for this clone. The chain is built from TRBV7-7 and TRBJ1-6, with 7 bases identical to TRBD1. This CDR3 has 14 residues. The germline CDR1 and CDR2 sequences are SSHAT and FNYEAQ (reference sequence). Trimming at V came to 0 bases and at J to 7 bases, leaving 0 bases not matched to a gene. CDR3 coding DNA: TGTGCCAGCAGCTTAGCAGGGGGCAATTCACCCCTCCACTTT. Amino acids: CASSLAGGNSPLHF.

In its sample, this clone was seen many times. The chain recombines TRBV29-1 with TRBJ1-5; D gene unclear. V dropped 4 bases and J dropped 1 base, with 8 bases sitting between them. CDR3 size: 13 residues. Germline V CDR1 and CDR2: SQVTM, ANQGSEA. DNA of the CDR3: TGCAGCGTTGCCGGGGAAAGCAATCAGCCCCAGCATTTT. Translation gives CSVAGESNQPQHF.

V gene TRBV19 combines with J gene TRBJ1-2; D unresolved. The CDR3 is made up of 13 amino acids. The germline V gene has CDR1 LNHDA and CDR2 SQIVND (reference sequence). Trimming cost V 3 bases and J 3 bases, with 8 bases left between them. The CDR3 coding sequence is TGTGCCAGTAGTATTGGTTCCGACTATGGCTACACCTTC. As protein: CASSIGSDYGYTF. The full variable domain, in which reference TRBV19 and TRBJ1-2 provide the parts outside the CDR3, is DGGITQSPKYLFRKEGQNVTLSCEQNLNHDAMYWYRQDPGQGLRLIYYSQIVNDFQKGDIAEGYSVSREKKESFPLTVTSAQKNPTAFYLCASSIGSDYGYTFGSGTRLTVV.

This chain connects TRBV5-1 to TRBJ2-3, with 9 positions matching TRBD2. The CDR3 covers 16 residues. Trimming at V came to 0 bases and at J to 4 bases, leaving 6 bases not matched to a gene. CDR1 is SGHRS, CDR2 YFSETQ, per germline. CDR3 region: CASSLDLAGLSDTQYF. The CDR3 DNA reads TGCGCCAGCAGCTTGGATCTAGCGGGATTGTCAGATACGCAGTATTTT.

This clone was found a few times. V and J are TRBV25-1 and TRBJ1-1; D gene ambiguous. Germline assignment: CDR1 MGHDK and CDR2 SYGVNS. Between the trimmed V and J ends, which lost 3 bases and 11 bases, there was a span of 16 bases. This CDR3 has 13 residues. The CDR3 is CASSDPSLARAFF. Here the CDR3 DNA reads TGTGCCAGCAGTGACCCTTCCCTCGCGAGGGCTTTCTTT.

The DNA for the CDR3 is TGTGCCATCAGGGGACAGCGGTCGAACACTGAAGCTTTCTTT. It is translated as CAIRGQRSNTEAFF. V and J are TRBV10-3 and TRBJ1-1, with 7 bases that match TRBD1. The CDR3 covers 14 residues. Trimming removed 6 bases from V and 1 base from J; junction bases left unmatched: 5. The V gene's germline CDR1 is ENHRY and CDR2 SYGVKD.

The chain uses TRBV2 and TRBJ1-2, with TRBD1 matching 7 bases. From germline, CDR1 is SNHLY and CDR2 FYNNEI. V gave up 5 bases and J gave up 8 bases; unmatched junction bases: 11. The length of the CDR3 is 14 residues. This CDR3 reads CASSLRQGRTGYTF. In DNA, the CDR3 is TGTGCCAGCAGTCTTAGACAGGGACGAACCGGCTACACCTTC.

The CDR3, as DNA: TGTGCCAGCAGTGAATCGGGACAGCTGGTAACTTTCTTT. Translation gives CASSESGQLVTFF. The chain employs TRBV25-1 and TRBJ1-1; 7 positions match TRBD1. The V and J ends lost 1 base and 12 bases, in that order; junction bases with no gene match: 8. Germline values: CDR1 MGHDK, CDR2 SYGVNS. This CDR3 spans 13 amino acids.

The chain is built from TRBV11-3 and TRBJ1-1; TRBD1 matches at 10 bases. The CDR3 sequence is 11 residues long. The junction had 2 bases not matched to a gene; V was cut back by 5 bases and J by 11 bases. CDR1 and CDR2 from the germline V gene are SGHNT and YENEEA. The CDR3 reads CASSRDRGAFF. CDR3 bases: TGTGCCAGCAGCCGGGACAGGGGTGCTTTCTTT.

This chain joins TRBV11-2 and TRBJ1-2; TRBD1 agrees at 10 bases. Per the germline V gene, CDR1 is SGHAT and CDR2 is FQNNGV. The V segment lost 1 base and the J segment 4 bases; nucleotides outside the gene matches: 9. The CDR3 is 17 amino acids. DNA of the CDR3: TGTGCCAGCAGCTTAGTTGGGTTTCGGGACAGGGGCTATGGCTACACCTTC. Its translation is CASSLVGFRDRGYGYTF.

The V call is TRBV15, the J call TRBJ2-3; TRBD2 matches 9 bases. The ends lost 0 bases at V and 5 bases at J; junction bases unmatched: 9. Germline V gives CDR1 LNHNV, CDR2 YYDKDF (reference sequence). There are 17 residues in the CDR3. CDR3 nucleotide sequence: TGTGCCACCAGCAGAGATCGAGCGCGGGAGGGCCGAGATACGCAGTATTTT. Amino acid sequence: CATSRDRAREGRDTQYF.

This chain joins TRBV6-5 and TRBJ1-3; possible D gene TRBD1, 6 bases. This CDR3 comprises 15 residues. Deletions cut 7 bases from V and 4 bases from J, with 17 bases between. The V gene's germline CDR1 is MNHEY and CDR2 SVGAGI. CDR3 amino acids: CASTNLRTVGNTIYF. CDR3 DNA sequence: TGTGCCAGCACCAACCTGAGGACAGTCGGAAACACCATATATTTT.